The T cell receptor (beta chain) under discussion was sequenced for a study of T cell repertoires in cytomegalovirus infection. Whole-study context: CMV infection plus the matching HLA type was flagged by public TCR beta signatures. The study, taken as a whole, reports: There were HLA-C-restricted CMV-specific TCR beta clonotypes dominating the ex vivo response.

J gave up 1 base and V 2 bases, and 4 bases lay outside the gene matches. Germline assignment: CDR1 SQVTM and CDR2 ANQGSEA. The CDR3 has 15 residues. TCRdb reanalysed the reads using MiXCR and keeps one entry per CDR3 protein. The table shows 510,000 or so distinct CDR3 sequences, with about 26% occurring only once. As regards this clonotype: Its matching antigen is unknown.

The clonotype was recovered from a human donor in good health (CMV status not recorded). Some clones in this sample may be carry-over from other donors' samples. The sample taken for sequencing was PBMCs. This chain uses TRBV29-1 with TRBJ2-1; TRBD1 aligns across 8 bases. Here the CDR3 DNA reads TGCAGCGTTGAAATACAGGGGGGATCCTACAATGAGCAGTTCTTC. This codes for CSVEIQGGSYNEQFF.